The T cell receptor (beta chain) under discussion was sequenced for a study of tumor and adjacent non-tumor tissue in lung cancer. Across the study: Each sample yielded 3.9 million or so productive TCRbeta reads on average.

Study-wide points: In normal lung, the top 100 clones were significantly more dominant than in tumor. Patients with more diverse tumor TCRs had worse survival.

The template was RNA from unsorted bulk tissue. Donors were chemotherapy-naive, newly diagnosed lung cancer surgical patients in China, August–late 2014. Three rounds of nested PCR, following a modified ARM-PCR protocol, produced the TCRbeta library. TCRdb re-analysed the multiplex PCR reads in MiXCR, keeping a single row per CDR3 protein. This repertoire shows 100,000 to 150,000 distinct CDR3 sequences, approximately 66% found once; its top ten account for more than 10%. V shed 2 bases and J shed 5 bases, with 10 bases lying between them. Per germline, CDR1 MNHNY and CDR2 SVGAGI (reference sequence). The CDR3 totals 13 residues. Regarding this clonotype: Its antigen is not known.

Sequencing input: lung tumor tissue. The rearrangement uses TRBV6-6 and TRBJ2-7; possibly TRBD1 or TRBD2 for D (5 bases each). The source is a man aged 30 to 45 with non-small cell lung cancer. The CDR3 DNA is TGTGCCAGCAGTTACGGGAGCAGGGACGAGCAGTACTTC. Its protein is CASSYGSRDEQYF.